This entry concerns a single T cell receptor (beta chain). The antigen is unknown. Noted time point: after neoadjuvant nivolumab, at surgical resection. Most PBMC samples had 480 ng input DNA in six replicates. The method was immunoSEQ multiplex PCR; TCRdb's version includes in-frame clones alone and lacks a portion of them. This sample yields 11,000 to 15,000 clones, of which around 76% are seen a single time; over 2% belongs to the top ten. The data derive from a study of neoadjuvant anti-PD-1 for oral cavity cancer. Study as a whole: Before surgery, most patients got three to four biweekly 3 mg/kg nivolumab doses.

Notes on the study in general: Each response group had just three patients in TCR analyses.

Sequencing was performed on PBMCs, taken after nivolumab (anti-PD-1) treatment. The origin of this receptor is a person between 40 and 85 years old with oral cavity squamous cell carcinoma.

Here the CDR3 DNA reads TGTGCCAGCACCCCCGGGTTGGCGCATGGCTACACCTTC. It is translated as CASTPGLAHGYTF. This chain uses TRBV6-5 with TRBJ1-2; D is ambiguous. The CDR3 totals 13 residues. Per germline, CDR1 MNHEY and CDR2 SVGAGI. Trimming took 7 bases from V and 6 from J, leaving 15 bases between them.